Listed below are T cell receptor beta chains from one sample, sequenced in a study of T-cell reconstitution after alpha-beta-depleted transplantation in children. Each CDR3 protein is one row after TCRdb ran MiXCR on the PCR reads. The sample has 600,000 to 700,000 distinct CDR3 sequences, roughly 14% seen once. The sample consisted of PBMCs, taken before TCRalphabeta/CD19-depleted stem cell transplant. The receptors were sampled from a girl aged 2 to 9 with congenital amegakaryocytic thrombocytopenia, due to receive a stem cell transplant. Both conserved end residues are part of each CDR3. D genes are given only for firm matches. Clone size is given for some rows only: seen once, a few or many times, or a class if the clone is expanded.

v_gene	j_gene	abundance	d_gene	CDR3nt	CDR3aa
TRBV6-1	TRBJ2-2	-	-	TGTGCCAGCAGTCGTTCAAAACCGAACACCGGGGAGCTGTTTTTT	CASSRSKPNTGELFF
TRBV25-1	TRBJ2-3	-	TRBD1	TGTGCCAGCAGTGACCCCCTGGGGACAGCTAGCACAGATACGCAGTATTTT	CASSDPLGTASTDTQYF
TRBV5-1	TRBJ2-1	-	-	TGCGCCAGCAGCTTGGGCGGCCGTGGTAGCTCCTACAATGAGCAGTTCTTC	CASSLGGRGSSYNEQFF
TRBV2	TRBJ2-1	-	-	TGTGCCAGCAGTGATCCGGGTCAACTCTTCTTC	CASSDPGQLFF
TRBV28	TRBJ1-5	many	TRBD1	TGTGCCAGCTGGGGGACAGCGTTTCTTGAAGCCAATCAGCCCCAGCATTTT	CASWGTAFLEANQPQHF
TRBV20-1	TRBJ1-4	few	-	TGCAGTGCGCAGGGACCGGGGGGGAAACTGTTTTTT	CSAQGPGGKLFF
TRBV20-1	TRBJ2-5	-	-	TGCAGTGCTAGAGATCCTCGGCGGACAACCCAAGAGACCCAGTACTTC	CSARDPRRTTQETQYF
TRBV29-1	TRBJ1-1	many	TRBD1	TGCAGCGTTTGTCCGGAGGACAGGGGGAATACTGAAGCTTTCTTT	CSVCPEDRGNTEAFF
TRBV27	TRBJ2-2	-	-	TGTGCCAGCAGTCTCTGGACATCGAACACCGGGGAGCTGTTTTTT	CASSLWTSNTGELFF
TRBV4-1	TRBJ2-1	few	-	TGCGCCAGCAGCCAAGATATCAGGTATGAGCAGTTCTTC	CASSQDIRYEQFF
TRBV7-9	TRBJ2-1	-	-	TGTGCCAGCAGCCAAGGCGGGGTATTAGGGTCCTACAATGAGCAGTTCTTC	CASSQGGVLGSYNEQFF
TRBV5-1	TRBJ2-5	-	-	TGCGCCAGCAGCGGTAGGAGCGTCCAAGAGACCCAGTACTTC	CASSGRSVQETQYF
TRBV5-1	TRBJ2-3	-	-	TGCGCCAGCAGCTTGGAGCCCGGGAGAGGCACAGATACGCAGTATTTT	CASSLEPGRGTDTQYF
TRBV5-1	TRBJ1-2	many	-	TGCGCCAGCAGCCCTTCTGGGGGCGCTAACTATGGCTACACCTTC	CASSPSGGANYGYTF
TRBV5-1	TRBJ2-1	few	TRBD2	TGCGCCAGCAGCTTGTCGAAGGGACTAGCGGACAATGAGCAGTTCTTC	CASSLSKGLADNEQFF
TRBV12-3/TRBV12-4	TRBJ2-1	many	TRBD2	TGTGCCAGCAGGAAACAAGCGGGAGGGCCCCTTAAGTTCTTC	CASRKQAGGPLKFF
TRBV12-3/TRBV12-4	TRBJ2-3	few	-	TGTGCCAGCAGTTCCTTGCTGACGGACCGCACAGATACGCAGTATTTT	CASSSLLTDRTDTQYF
TRBV6-2/TRBV6-3	TRBJ2-7	many	-	TGTGCCAGCAGTAGGCGGACTGCCTACGAGCAGTACTTC	CASSRRTAYEQYF
TRBV18	TRBJ2-3	many	-	TGTGCCAGCAGCCCTCGCACAGATACGCAGTATTTT	CASSPRTDTQYF
TRBV7-3	TRBJ2-6	-	-	TGTGCCAGCAGCGAACGCTTCTCTGGGGCCAACGTCCTGACTTTC	CASSERFSGANVLTF